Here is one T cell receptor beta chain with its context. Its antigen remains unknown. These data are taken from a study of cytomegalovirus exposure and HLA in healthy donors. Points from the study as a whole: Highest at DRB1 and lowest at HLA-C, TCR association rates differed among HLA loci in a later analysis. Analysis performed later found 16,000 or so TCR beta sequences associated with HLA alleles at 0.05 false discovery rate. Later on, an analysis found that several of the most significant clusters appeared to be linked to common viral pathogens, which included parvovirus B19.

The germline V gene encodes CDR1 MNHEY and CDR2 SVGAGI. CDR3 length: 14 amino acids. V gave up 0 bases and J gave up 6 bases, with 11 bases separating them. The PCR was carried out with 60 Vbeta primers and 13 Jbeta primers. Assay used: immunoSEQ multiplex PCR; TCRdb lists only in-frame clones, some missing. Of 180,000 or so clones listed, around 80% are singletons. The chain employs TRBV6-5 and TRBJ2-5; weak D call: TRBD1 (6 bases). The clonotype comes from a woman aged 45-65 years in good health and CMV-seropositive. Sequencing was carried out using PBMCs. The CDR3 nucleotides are TGTGCCAGCAGTTACTCTGTGGGGGCCAAGACCCAGTACTTC. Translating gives CASSYSVGAKTQYF.